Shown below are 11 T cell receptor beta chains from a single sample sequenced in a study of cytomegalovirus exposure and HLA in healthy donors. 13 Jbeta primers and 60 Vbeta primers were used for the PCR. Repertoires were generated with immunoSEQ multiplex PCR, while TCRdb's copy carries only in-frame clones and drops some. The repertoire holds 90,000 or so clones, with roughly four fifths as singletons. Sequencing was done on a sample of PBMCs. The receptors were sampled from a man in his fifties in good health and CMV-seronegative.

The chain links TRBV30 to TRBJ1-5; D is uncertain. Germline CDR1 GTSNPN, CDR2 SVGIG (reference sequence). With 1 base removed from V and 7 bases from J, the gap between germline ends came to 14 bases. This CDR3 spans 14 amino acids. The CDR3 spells CAWSETNSRQPQHF. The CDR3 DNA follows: TGTGCCTGGAGTGAGACAAATTCAAGACAGCCCCAGCATTTT.

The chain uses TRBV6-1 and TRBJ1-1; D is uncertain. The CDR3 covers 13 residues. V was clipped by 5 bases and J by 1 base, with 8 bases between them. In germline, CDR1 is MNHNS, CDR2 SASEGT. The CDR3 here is CASSLTENTEAFF. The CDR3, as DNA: TGTGCCAGCAGTCTAACAGAGAACACTGAAGCTTTCTTT.

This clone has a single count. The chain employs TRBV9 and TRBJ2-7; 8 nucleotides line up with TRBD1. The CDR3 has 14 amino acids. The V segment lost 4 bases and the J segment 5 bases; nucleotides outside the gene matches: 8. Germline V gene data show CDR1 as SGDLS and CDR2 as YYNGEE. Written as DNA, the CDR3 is TGTGCCAGCAGCCCCCGGACAGGGAAGGACGAGCAGTACTTC. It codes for CASSPRTGKDEQYF.

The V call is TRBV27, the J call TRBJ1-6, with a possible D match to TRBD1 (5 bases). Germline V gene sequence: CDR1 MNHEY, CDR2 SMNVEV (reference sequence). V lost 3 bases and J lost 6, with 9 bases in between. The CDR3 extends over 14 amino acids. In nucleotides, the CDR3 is TGTGCCAGCAGTTTCGACAGCCTTAATTCACCCCTCCACTTT. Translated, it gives CASSFDSLNSPLHF.

CDR3 coding DNA: TGTGCCAGCAGCCCGGGAGGGGCAGCTCAAGAGACCCAGTACTTC. It translates to CASSPGGAAQETQYF. The V and J genes are TRBV11-2 and TRBJ2-5; 8 nucleotides match TRBD2. After removal of 5 bases from V and 2 bases from J, the junction contained 7 bases not matched to a gene. CDR1 is SGHAT, CDR2 FQNNGV, per germline. The CDR3 sequence is 15 residues long.

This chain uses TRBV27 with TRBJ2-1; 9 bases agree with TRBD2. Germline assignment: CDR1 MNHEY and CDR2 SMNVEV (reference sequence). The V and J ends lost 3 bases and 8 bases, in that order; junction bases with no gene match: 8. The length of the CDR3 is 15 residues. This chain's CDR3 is CASSFGQLAGHEQFF. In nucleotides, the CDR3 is TGTGCCAGCAGTTTTGGGCAACTAGCGGGCCATGAGCAGTTCTTC.

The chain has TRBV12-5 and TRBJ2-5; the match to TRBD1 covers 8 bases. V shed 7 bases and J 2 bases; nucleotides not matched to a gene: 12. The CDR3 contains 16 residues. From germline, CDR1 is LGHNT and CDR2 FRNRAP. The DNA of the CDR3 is TGTGCTAGTGCTACCTCCAGGGGGCCTTTTCAAGAGACCCAGTACTTC. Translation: CASATSRGPFQETQYF.

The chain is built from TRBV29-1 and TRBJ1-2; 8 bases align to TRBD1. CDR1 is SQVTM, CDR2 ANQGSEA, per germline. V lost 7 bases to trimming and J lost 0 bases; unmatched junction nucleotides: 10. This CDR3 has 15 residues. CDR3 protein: CSAGPRTGTNYGYTF. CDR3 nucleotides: TGCAGCGCGGGCCCGCGGACAGGGACTAACTATGGCTACACCTTC.

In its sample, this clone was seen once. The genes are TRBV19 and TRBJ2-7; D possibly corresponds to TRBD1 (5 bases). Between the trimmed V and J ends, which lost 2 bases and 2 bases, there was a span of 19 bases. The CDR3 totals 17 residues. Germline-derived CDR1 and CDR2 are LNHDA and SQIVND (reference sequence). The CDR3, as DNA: TGTGCCAGTAGTATACTCCCGTCGACAGTAATACCCTACGAGCAGTACTTC. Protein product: CASSILPSTVIPYEQYF.

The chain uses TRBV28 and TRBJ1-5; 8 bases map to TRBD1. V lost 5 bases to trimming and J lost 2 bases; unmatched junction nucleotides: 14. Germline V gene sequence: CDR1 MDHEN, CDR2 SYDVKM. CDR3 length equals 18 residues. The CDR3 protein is CASSLIQGALDGNQPQHF. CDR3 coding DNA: TGTGCCAGCAGTCTAATTCAGGGGGCGCTGGATGGCAATCAGCCCCAGCATTTT.

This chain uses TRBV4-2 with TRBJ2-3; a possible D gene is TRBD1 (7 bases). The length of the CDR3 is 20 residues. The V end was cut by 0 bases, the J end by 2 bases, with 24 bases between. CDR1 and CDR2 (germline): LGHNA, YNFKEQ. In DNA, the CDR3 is TGTGCCAGCAGCCAAGAGGGCAGGGGGTCGGCGGGGCGCTCCACAGATACGCAGTATTTT. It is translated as CASSQEGRGSAGRSTDTQYF.